This T cell receptor (beta chain) is from a study of regulatory and conventional T cells in RAG deficiency. The V segment lost 6 bases and the J segment 10 bases; nucleotides outside the gene matches: 9. CDR1 and CDR2 from the germline V gene are LNHDA and SQIVND (reference sequence). CDR3 length: 14 residues. Turning to this clone: The target antigen is unknown.

Assay used: immunoSEQ multiplex PCR; TCRdb lists only in-frame clones, some missing. Among 25,000 to 35,000 clones listed, 80% to 90% were seen once. General study findings and limits: Omenn patients showed >85% Treg-Tconv overlap and shorter CDR3 lengths. RAG-deficient patients showed markedly lower Shannon entropy and higher Simpson indices than control T-cell subsets.

Another study also made use of these data, one on regulatory T cells. That study reports: Primers: 52 TRBV forward and 13 TRBJ reverse.

This sequence originates from a human donor in good health. The chain recombines TRBV19 with TRBJ1-6; 7 bases map to TRBD1. The sample was CD8+ T cells sorted from blood. The CDR3 DNA sequence: TGTGCCAGTAGAGAGACAGGGTTGGGGTCACCCCTCCACTTT. Protein: CASRETGLGSPLHF.